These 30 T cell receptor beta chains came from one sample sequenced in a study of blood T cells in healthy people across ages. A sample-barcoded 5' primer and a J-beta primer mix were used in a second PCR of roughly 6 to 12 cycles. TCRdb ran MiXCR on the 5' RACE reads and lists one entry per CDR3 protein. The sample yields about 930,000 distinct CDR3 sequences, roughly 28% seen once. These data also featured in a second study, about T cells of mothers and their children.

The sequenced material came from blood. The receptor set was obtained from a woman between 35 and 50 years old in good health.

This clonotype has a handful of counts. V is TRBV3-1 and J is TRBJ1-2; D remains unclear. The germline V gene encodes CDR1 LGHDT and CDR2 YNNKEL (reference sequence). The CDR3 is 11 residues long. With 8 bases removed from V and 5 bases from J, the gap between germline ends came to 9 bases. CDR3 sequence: CASSTSYGYTF. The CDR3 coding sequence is TGTGCCAGCTCCACATCGTATGGCTACACCTTC.

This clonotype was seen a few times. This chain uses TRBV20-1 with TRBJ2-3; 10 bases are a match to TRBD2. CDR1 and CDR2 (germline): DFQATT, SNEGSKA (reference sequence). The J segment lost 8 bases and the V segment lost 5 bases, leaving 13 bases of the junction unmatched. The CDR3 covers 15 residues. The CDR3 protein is CSAGGRTSGAGTQYF. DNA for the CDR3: TGCAGTGCTGGGGGTCGGACTAGCGGTGCAGGTACGCAGTATTTT.

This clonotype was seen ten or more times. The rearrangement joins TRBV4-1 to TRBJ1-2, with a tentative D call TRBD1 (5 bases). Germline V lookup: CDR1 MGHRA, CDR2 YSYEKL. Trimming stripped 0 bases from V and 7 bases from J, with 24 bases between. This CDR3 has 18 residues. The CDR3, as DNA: TGCGCCAGCAGCCAAGATCGGATCCGGGGAGGGGATTGGGCTGGCTACACCTTC. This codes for CASSQDRIRGGDWAGYTF.

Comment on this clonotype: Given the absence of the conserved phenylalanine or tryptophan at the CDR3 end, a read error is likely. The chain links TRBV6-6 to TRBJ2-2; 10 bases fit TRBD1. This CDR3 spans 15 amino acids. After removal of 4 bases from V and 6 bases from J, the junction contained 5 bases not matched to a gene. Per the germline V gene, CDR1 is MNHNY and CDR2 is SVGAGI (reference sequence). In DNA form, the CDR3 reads TGTGCCAGCAGTTGGGACAGGGGCCCACCCGGGGAGCTGTTTGTT. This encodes CASSWDRGPPGELFV.

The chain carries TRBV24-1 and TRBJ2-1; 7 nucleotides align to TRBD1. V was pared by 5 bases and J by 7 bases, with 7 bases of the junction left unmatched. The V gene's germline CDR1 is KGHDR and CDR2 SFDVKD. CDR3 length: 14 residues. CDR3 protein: CATSGEGAWNEQFF. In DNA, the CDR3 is TGTGCCACCAGTGGCGAGGGGGCCTGGAATGAGCAGTTCTTC.

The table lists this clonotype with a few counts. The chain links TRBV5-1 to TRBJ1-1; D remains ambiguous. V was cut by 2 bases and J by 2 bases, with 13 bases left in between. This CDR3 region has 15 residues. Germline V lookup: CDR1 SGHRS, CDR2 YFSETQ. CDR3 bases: TGCGCCAGCAGCTTAACAGCTTTCGCAAACACTGAAGCTTTCTTT. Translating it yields CASSLTAFANTEAFF.

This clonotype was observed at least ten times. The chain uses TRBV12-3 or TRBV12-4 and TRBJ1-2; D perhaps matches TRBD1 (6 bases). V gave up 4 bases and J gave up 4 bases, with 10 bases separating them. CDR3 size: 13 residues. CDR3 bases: TGTGCCAGCAGTTCGCCAGGGGCCTATGGCTACACCTTC. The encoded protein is CASSSPGAYGYTF.

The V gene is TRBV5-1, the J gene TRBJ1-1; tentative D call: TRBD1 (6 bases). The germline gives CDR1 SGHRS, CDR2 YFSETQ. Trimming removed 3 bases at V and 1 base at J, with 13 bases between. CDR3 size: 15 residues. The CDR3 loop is CASSSRTVGNTEAFF. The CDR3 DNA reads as TGCGCCAGCAGCTCGCGGACAGTCGGGAACACTGAAGCTTTCTTT.

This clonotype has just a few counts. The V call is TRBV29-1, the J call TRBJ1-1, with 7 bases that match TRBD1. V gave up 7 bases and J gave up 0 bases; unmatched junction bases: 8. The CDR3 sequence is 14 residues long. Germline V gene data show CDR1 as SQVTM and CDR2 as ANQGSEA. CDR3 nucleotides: TGCAGCGCCAACTCCGACAGGGTGAACACTGAAGCTTTCTTT. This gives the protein CSANSDRVNTEAFF.

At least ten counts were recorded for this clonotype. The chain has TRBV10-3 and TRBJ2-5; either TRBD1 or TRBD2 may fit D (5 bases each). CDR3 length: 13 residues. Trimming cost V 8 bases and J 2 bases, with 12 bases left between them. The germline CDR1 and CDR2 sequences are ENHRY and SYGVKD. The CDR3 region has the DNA TGTGCCATCGGGGACGGCTGGCAAGAGACCCAGTACTTC. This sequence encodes CAIGDGWQETQYF.

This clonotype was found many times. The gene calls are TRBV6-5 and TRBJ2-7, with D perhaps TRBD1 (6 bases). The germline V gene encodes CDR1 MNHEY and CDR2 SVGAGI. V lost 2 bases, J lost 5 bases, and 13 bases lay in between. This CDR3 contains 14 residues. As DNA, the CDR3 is TGTGCCAGCAGTTACACCCGACAGGCCGACGAGCAGTACTTC. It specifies CASSYTRQADEQYF.

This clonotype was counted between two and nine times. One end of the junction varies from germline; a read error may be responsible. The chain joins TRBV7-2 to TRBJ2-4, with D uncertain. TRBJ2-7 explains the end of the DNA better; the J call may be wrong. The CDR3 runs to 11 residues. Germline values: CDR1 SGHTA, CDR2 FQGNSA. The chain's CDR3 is CANSSAYEQYF. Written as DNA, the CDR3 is TGTGCCAACAGCTCGGCCTACGAGCAGTACTTC.

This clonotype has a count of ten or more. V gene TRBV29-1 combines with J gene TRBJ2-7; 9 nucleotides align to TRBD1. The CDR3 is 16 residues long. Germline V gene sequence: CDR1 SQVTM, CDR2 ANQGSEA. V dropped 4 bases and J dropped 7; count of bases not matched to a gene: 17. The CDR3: CSVVPYPPGQGQEQYF. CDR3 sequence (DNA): TGCAGCGTTGTCCCCTACCCACCCGGACAGGGGCAGGAGCAGTACTTC.

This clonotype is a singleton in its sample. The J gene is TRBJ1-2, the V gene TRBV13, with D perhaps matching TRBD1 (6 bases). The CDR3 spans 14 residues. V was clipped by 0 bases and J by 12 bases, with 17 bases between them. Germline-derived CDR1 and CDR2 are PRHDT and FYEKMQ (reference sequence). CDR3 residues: CASSLGGQPLGHTF. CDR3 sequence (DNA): TGTGCCAGCAGCTTAGGTGGACAGCCACTAGGCCACACCTTC.

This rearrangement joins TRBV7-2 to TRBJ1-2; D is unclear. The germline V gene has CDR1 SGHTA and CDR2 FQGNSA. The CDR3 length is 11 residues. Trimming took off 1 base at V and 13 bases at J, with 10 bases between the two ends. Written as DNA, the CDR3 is TGTGCCAGCAGCTTAGGCAAATTTGGCACCTTC. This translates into CASSLGKFGTF.

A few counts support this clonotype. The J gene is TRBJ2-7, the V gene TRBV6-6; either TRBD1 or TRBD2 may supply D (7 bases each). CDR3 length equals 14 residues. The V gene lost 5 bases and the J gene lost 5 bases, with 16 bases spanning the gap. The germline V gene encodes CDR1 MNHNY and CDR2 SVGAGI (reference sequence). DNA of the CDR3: TGTGCCAGCAGTCCTTTGGGGAGGGGGCACGAGCAGTACTTC. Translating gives CASSPLGRGHEQYF.

This chain's CDR3 is CATSSGQIQETQYF. The CDR3, as DNA: TGTGCCACCAGCTCGGGACAGATCCAAGAGACCCAGTACTTC. V and J are TRBV15 and TRBJ2-5; TRBD1 agrees at 7 bases. Germline V gene lookup returns CDR1 LNHNV and CDR2 YYDKDF (reference sequence). This CDR3 region has 14 residues. Trimming removed 5 bases from V and 1 base from J; junction bases left unmatched: 4.

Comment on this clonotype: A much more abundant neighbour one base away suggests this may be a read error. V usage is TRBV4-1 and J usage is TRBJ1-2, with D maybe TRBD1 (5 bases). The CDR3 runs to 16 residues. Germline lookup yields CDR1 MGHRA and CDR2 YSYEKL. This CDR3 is CASSQESAGFNYGHTF. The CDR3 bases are TGCGCCAGCAGCCAAGAGTCAGCAGGGTTTAACTATGGCCACACCTTC.

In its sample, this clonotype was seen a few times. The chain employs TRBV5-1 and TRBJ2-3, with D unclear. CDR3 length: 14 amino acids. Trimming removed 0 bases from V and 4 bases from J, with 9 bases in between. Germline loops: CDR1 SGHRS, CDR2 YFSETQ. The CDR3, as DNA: TGCGCCAGCAGCTTGGGGGCTGAAGCAGATACGCAGTATTTT. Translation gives CASSLGAEADTQYF.

The DNA of the CDR3 is TGTGCCAGCAGGGGGCTGGGTGACGATGGGCAGTTCTTC. Protein: CASRGLGDDGQFF. The rearrangement uses TRBV11-2 and TRBJ2-1; D might be TRBD1 (5 bases). Per the germline V gene, CDR1 is SGHAT and CDR2 is FQNNGV. Trimming cost V 6 bases and J 12 bases, with 18 bases left between them. CDR3 length: 13 amino acids.

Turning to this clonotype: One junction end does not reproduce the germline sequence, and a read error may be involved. CDR3 region: CAISSPVGLAGASPNEQFF. CDR3 nucleotide sequence: TGTGCCATCAGCAGTCCCGTGGGCCTAGCGGGGGCGTCCCCGAATGAGCAGTTCTTC. The gene calls are TRBV15 and TRBJ2-1; TRBD2 matches at 10 bases. The CDR3 runs 19 residues. In germline, CDR1 is LNHNV, CDR2 YYDKDF (reference sequence).

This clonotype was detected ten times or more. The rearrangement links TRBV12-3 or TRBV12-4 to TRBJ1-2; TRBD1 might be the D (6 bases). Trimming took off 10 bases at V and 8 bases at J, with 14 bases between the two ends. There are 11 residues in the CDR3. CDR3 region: CATSSGVGYTF. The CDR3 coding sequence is TGTGCCACGTCCTCAGGGGTCGGCTACACCTTC.

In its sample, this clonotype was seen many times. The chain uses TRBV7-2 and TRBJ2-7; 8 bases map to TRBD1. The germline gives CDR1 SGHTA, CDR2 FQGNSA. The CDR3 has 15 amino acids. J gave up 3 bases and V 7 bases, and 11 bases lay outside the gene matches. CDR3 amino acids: CASNLRTGFIYEQYF. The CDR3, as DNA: TGTGCCAGCAATTTGCGGACAGGGTTTATCTACGAGCAGTACTTC.

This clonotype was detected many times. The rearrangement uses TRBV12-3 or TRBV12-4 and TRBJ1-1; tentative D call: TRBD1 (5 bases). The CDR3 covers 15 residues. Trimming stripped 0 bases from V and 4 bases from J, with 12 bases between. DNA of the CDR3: TGTGCCAGCAGTTTAGCCGGGGCTGGTGGCACTGAAGCTTTCTTT. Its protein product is CASSLAGAGGTEAFF.

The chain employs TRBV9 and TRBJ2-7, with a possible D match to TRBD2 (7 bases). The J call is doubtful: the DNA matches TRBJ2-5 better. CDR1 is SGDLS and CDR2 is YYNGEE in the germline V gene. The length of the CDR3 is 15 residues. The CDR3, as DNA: TGTGCCAGCAGCCTCCTCGGGGGGCAGCGAGAGACCCAGTACTTC. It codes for CASSLLGGQRETQYF.

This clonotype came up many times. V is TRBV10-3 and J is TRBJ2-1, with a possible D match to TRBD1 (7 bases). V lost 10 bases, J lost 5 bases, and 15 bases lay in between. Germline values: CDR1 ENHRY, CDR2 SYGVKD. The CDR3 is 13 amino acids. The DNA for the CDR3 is TGTGCCACCCAGGGGGGTTCCCACAATGAGCAGTTCTTC. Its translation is CATQGGSHNEQFF.

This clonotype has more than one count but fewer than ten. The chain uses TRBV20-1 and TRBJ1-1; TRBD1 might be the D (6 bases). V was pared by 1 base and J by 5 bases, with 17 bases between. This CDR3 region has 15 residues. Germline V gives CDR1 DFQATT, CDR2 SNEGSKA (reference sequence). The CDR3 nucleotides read TGCAGTGCTAGAGGAAAGTCAGGGGTAGCGACTGAAGCTTTCTTT. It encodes CSARGKSGVATEAFF.

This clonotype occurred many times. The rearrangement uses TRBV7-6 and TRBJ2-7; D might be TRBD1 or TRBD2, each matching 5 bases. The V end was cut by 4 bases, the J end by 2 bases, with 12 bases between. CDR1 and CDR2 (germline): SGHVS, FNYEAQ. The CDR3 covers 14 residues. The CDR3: CASSYGTDTYEQYF. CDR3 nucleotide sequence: TGTGCCAGCAGCTATGGGACGGACACCTACGAGCAGTACTTC.

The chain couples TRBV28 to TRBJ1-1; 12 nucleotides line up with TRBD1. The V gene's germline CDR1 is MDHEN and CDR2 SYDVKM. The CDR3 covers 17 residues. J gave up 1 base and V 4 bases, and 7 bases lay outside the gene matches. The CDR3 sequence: CASSSAGQGARNTEAFF. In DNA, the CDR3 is TGTGCCAGCAGTTCAGCGGGACAGGGGGCACGGAACACTGAAGCTTTCTTT.

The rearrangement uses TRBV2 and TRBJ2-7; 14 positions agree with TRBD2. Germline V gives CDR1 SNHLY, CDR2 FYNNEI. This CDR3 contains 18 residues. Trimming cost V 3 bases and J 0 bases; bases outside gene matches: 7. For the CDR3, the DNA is TGTGCCAGCAGTGATCCCAGGACTAGCGGGGGGAGCTCCTACGAGCAGTACTTC. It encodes CASSDPRTSGGSSYEQYF.